The sequence of this TCR beta chain was determined in a study of CD8 T cells in Susac syndrome. A quantity of about 0.5 to 1 ug RNA underwent reverse transcription using random hexamers. TCRdb fed the immunoSEQ multiplex PCR reads into MiXCR, producing one record per CDR3 protein. Of 130,000 or so distinct CDR3 sequences listed, around 94% are singletons. After removal of 5 bases from V and 3 bases from J, the junction contained 5 bases not matched to a gene. The CDR3 runs 14 residues. Germline CDR1 is MGHDK and CDR2 is SYGVNS. The TCR originated in a human donor with Susac syndrome. V is TRBV25-1 and J is TRBJ1-1; 8 bases line up with TRBD1. Sequenced input: CD8+ T cells from PBMCs. The CDR3 here is CASSSDRGDTEAFF. The CDR3 DNA reads as TGTGCCAGCAGTTCCGACAGGGGAGACACTGAAGCTTTCTTT.